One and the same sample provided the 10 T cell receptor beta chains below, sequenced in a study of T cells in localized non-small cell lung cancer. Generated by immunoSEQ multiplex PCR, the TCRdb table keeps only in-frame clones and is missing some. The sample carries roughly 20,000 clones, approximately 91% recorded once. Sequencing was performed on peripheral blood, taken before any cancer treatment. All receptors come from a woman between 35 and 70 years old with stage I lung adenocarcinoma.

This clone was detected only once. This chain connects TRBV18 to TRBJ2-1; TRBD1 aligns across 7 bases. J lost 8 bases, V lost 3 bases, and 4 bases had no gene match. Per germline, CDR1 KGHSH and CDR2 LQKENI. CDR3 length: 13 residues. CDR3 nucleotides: TGTGCCAGCTCACCGGACAGGATGTATGAGCAGTTCTTC. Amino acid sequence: CASSPDRMYEQFF.

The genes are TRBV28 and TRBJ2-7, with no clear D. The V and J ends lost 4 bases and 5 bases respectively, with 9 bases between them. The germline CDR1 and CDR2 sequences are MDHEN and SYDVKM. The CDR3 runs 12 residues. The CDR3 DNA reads TGTGCCAGCAGTTCCTATCCGGACGAGCAGTACTTC. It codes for CASSSYPDEQYF.

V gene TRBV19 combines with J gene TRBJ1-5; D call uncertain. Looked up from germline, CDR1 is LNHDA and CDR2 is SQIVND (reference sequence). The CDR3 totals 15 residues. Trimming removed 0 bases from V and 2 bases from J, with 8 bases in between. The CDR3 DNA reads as TGTGCCAGTAGTATAGAAGGATGGGGCAATCAGCCCCAGCATTTT. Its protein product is CASSIEGWGNQPQHF.

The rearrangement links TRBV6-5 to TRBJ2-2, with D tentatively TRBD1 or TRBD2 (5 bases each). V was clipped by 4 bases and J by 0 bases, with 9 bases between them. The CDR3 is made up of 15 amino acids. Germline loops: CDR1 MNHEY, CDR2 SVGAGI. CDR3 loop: CASSWGLTNTGELFF. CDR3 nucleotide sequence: TGTGCCAGCAGTTGGGGGTTAACGAACACCGGGGAGCTGTTTTTT.

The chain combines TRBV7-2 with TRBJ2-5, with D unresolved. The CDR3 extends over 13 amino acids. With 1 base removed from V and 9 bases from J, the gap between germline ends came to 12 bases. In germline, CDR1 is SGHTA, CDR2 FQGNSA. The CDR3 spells CASSLGKGQPQYF. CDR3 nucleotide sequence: TGTGCCAGCAGCTTAGGCAAAGGGCAGCCCCAGTACTTC. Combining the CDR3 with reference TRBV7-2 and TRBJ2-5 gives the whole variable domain GAGVSQSPSNKVTEKGKDVELRCDPISGHTALYWYRQSLGQGLEFLIYFQGNSAPDKSGLPSDRFSAERTGGSVSTLTIQRTQQEDSAVYLCASSLGKGQPQYFGPGTRLLVL.

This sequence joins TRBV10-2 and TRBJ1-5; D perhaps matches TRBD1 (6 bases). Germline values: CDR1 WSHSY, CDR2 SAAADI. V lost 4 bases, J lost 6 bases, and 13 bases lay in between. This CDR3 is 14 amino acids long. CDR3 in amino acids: CASSAGGAVQPQHF. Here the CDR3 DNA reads TGCGCCAGCAGTGCTGGGGGCGCGGTTCAGCCCCAGCATTTT.

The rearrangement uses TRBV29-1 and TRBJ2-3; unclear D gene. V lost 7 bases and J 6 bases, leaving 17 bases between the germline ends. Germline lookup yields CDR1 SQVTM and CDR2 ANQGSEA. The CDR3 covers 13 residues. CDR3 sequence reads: CSALDGSWDTQYF. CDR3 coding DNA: TGCAGCGCTTTGGACGGCTCATGGGATACGCAGTATTTT.

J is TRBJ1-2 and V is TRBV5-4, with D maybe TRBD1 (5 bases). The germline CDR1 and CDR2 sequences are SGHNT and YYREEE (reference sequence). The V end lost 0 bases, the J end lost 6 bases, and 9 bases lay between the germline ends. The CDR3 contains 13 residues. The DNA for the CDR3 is TGTGCCAGCAGCTTGGCCTGGGGGGATGGCTACACCTTC. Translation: CASSLAWGDGYTF.

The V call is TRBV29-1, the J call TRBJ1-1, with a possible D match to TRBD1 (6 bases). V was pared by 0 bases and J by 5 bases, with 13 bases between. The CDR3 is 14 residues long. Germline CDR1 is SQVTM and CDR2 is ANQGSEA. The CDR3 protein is CSVEESQGMTEAFF. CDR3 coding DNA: TGCAGCGTTGAAGAGAGCCAGGGGATGACTGAAGCTTTCTTT.

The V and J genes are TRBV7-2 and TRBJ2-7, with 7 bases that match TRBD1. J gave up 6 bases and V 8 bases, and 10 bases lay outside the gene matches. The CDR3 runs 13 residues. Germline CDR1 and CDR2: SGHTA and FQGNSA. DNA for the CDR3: TGTGCCAGCGGGCGACAGGGCCACGGCGAGCAGTACTTC. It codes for CASGRQGHGEQYF.